Given below is one T cell receptor (beta chain) in context. The repertoire was sequenced with immunoSEQ multiplex PCR; TCRdb's copy has only in-frame clones and lacks some. Found here are some 400,000 clones, approximately 92% of them singletons; the top ten hold roughly 1.1%. The CDR3 totals 18 residues. With V trimmed by 0 bases and J by 8 bases, 16 bases remained unmatched. The V gene's germline CDR1 is SGDLS and CDR2 YYNGEE. The entry originates in a study of blood T cell repertoires in COVID-19. Overall study context: The cDNA or gDNA used as material had been derived from T cells, B-cell-depleted T cells, or PBMCs.

This sequence joins TRBV9 and TRBJ2-1, with TRBD2 matching 8 bases. The TCR originated in a man aged 25-40 years who had recovered from COVID-19. Sequenced material: PBMCs or T cells enriched from blood (not recorded which). In DNA form, the CDR3 reads TGTGCCAGCAGCGTAGTTGTGGGACTAGTGTGTTCTGTCGATGAGCAGTTCTTC. It codes for CASSVVVGLVCSVDEQFF.